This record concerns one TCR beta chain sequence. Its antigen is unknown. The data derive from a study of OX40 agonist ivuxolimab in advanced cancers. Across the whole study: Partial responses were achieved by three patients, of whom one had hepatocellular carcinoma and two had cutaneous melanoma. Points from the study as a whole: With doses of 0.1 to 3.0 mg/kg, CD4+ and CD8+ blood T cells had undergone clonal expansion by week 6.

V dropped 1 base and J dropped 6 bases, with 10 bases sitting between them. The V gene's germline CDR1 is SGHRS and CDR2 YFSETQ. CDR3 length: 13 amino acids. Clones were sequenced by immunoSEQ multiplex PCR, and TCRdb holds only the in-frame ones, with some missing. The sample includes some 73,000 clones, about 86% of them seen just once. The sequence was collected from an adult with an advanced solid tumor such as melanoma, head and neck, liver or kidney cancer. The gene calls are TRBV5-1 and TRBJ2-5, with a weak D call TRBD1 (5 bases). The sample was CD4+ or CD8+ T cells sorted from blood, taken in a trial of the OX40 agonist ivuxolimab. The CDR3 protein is CASSLQGVKTQYF. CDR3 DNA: TGCGCCAGCAGCTTGCAAGGGGTGAAGACCCAGTACTTC.